This note documents a single TCR beta chain sequence. Its target is not known. It was with a sample-barcoded 5' primer and a J-beta primer mix that a second PCR of roughly 7 to 12 cycles was run. Every cDNA molecule carried a tag from a template-switch adaptor bearing 12 random nucleotides. MiXCR, run by TCRdb on the 5' RACE reads, gives a single entry per CDR3 protein. The table has fewer than 1 million distinct CDR3 sequences, around 43% seen once. Trimming shortened V by 7 bases and J by 3 bases, and 10 bases separated the two germline ends. The length of the CDR3 is 13 residues. The data derive from a study of blood T cells in healthy people across ages. Findings and limits, study-wide: It was held that diversity estimates obtained from one million T cells represented underestimates.

The chain combines TRBV12-3 or TRBV12-4 with TRBJ2-1; D not resolved. This TCR was sampled from a man aged 55-75 years in good health. Source material: blood. As DNA, the CDR3 is TGTGCCAGCACCCCGGACGGCTACAATGAGCAGTTCTTC. Translated, it gives CASTPDGYNEQFF.